This TCR beta chain derives from a study of patients and donors after allogeneic stem cell transplantation (dated by TCRdb to 2018 to 2020). Libraries came from RT-PCR. The data were produced on a NextSeq 550. TCRdb handled the public reads itself, with Q25 trimming in fastp and clone calling in MiXCR, and kept productive beta chains. A single entry per CDR3 protein holds the most common genes and DNA from its merged rows. In all, the sample holds more than 850,000 distinct CDR3 sequences, and more than 15% of those were seen once. The biggest ten clones account for 5.5% to 6.5% of the sample. Of note for this clonotype: The antigen it recognizes is unknown. No base quality information exists; no much larger clone differs at one position.

The sequenced sample consisted of blood, either unsorted or a sorted T cell fraction (not recorded which). The receptor was isolated from a human donor who was either an allogeneic HSCT recipient or a stem cell or donor lymphocyte infusion donor (not recorded which). It is not recorded whose cells these are; they may come from a transplant donor.

In nucleotides, the sequence is TGTGCCAGCAGCCGAACGGGGATCCACGAGCAGTACTTC. This translates into CASSRTGIHEQYF. The V gene is TRBV9 and the J gene is TRBJ2-7, and possibly TRBD2, on 5 matching bases. CDR3 length: 13 amino acids, cysteine to phenylalanine. Just the 39-base CDR3 DNA is kept, in frame starting at base 1. CDR1 and CDR2, per the germline V gene, are SGDLS and YYNGEE. The junction shows trimming of 4 bases on V and 5 bases on J, plus 13 bases between the germline ends. Outside the CDR3, residues come from the reference TRBV9 and TRBJ2-7 proteins, so the full variable domain is: DSGVTQTPKHLITATGQRVTLRCSPRSGDLSVYWYQQSLDQGLQFLIQYYNGEERAKGNILERFSAQQFPDLHSELNLSSLELGDSALYFCASSRTGIHEQYFGPGTRLTVT.